This entry is about one T cell receptor beta chain. This clonotype appeared a few times. The clone's antigen remains unknown. Nothing much larger sits one base from this clone, and base qualities are not available. Relative to germline, V is missing 1 base and J is missing 0 bases, with 5 bases of the junction outside any gene match. The germline V gene (reference sequence) sets CDR1 to MNHEY and CDR2 to SMNVEV. Its CDR3 holds 16 amino acids, cysteine through phenylalanine. Only the CDR3 DNA is retained, 48 bases long and in frame from the first base. Systemically healthy Caucasian individuals from Russia, 35 to 40 in total and aged about 6 to 95 years, were included as donors. Each donor gave ten milliliters of peripheral blood, collected into EDTA-treated Vacutainer tubes. Ficoll-Paque density-gradient centrifugation was used to isolate PBMCs, with at least 6.5 million obtained per sample. Trizol reagent was used to extract total RNA from PBMCs, with at least 6 micrograms per sample. For every donor, flow cytometry on a PBMC aliquot measured the percentage of naive CD45RAhigh/CD27high T cells.

Library prep was done by 5' RACE. Sequencing was performed on an Illumina HiSeq 2500. A second PCR of about 6 to 11 cycles was performed with a sample-barcoded 5' primer and a J-beta primer mix. A template-switch 5' adaptor carrying 12 random nucleotides introduced a unique molecular identifier onto each TCR beta cDNA molecule. At least 2.5 million CDR3-containing paired-end reads were obtained from each sample. First-strand cDNA synthesis was performed from all RNA using the Mint cDNA synthesis kit, with priming by a TRBC-specific oligonucleotide. After uracil-DNA glycosylase treatment, a first 18-cycle PCR used universal primers M1SS and BC2_uni_R on all cDNA. Turning to the authors' computational methods: Each sample was normalized by randomly selecting 1 million high-quality reads, each carrying a distinct molecular identifier. Reads sharing molecular identifiers were discarded rather than binned into consensus sequences. MiTCR, with a Q25 quality threshold and the strictest error-elimination algorithm, was used for CDR3 identification, clonotype clustering and error correction. A nonparametric unseen species model with Euler transformation was used to estimate lower-bound total TCR beta diversity. Clones were called with MiXCR by TCRdb after fastp trimmed the public reads at Q25, and only in-frame beta chains were retained. Entries are consolidated by CDR3 protein sequence, retaining the most common genes and DNA. None of the V and J calls come from the authors' own analysis; TCRdb made them. Counted in this sample were about 830,000 distinct CDR3 sequences; approximately 59% of them appeared once. Approximately 30% of the sample lies in the top ten.

The data originate from a study of blood T cells in healthy people across ages (dated by TCRdb to about 2015). Study-wide context: In model experiments, template switching captured roughly one uniquely barcoded TCR beta cDNA molecule for every two T cells. For two donors (one aged 18 to 29 and one aged 80 or older), the study analyzed two additional independent replicas of 1 million unique cDNA reads from the same blood draw. To avoid experimental bias, donors of different ages were distributed randomly across sequencing lanes. The donors were split into four age groups: young (average 16 years), middle-aged (roughly 42), aged (around 67) and long-lived (roughly 88). Using deep sequencing normalized with unique cDNA molecular identifiers, the study measured how TCR beta repertoire diversity changes with age.

The full study reports these points: Estimates of total diversity based on one million sequenced T cells were considered lower bounds and underestimates. Bulk unsorted PBMC profiling prevented conclusive comparison of naive and antigen-experienced compartments. There was a strong correlation between observed TCR beta diversity and the percentage of naive T cells measured by flow cytometry. Because the CMV infection status of the donors was unknown, age-related changes in expanded clonotypes may potentially have been confounded. Observed TCR beta diversity per million T cells fell roughly linearly with age, and a significant reduction was already apparent by age roughly 40. The long-lived group showed more naive CD4+ T cells, fewer expanded clones and increased TCR diversity than the aged group, suggesting age selection.

The chain employs TRBV27 and TRBJ2-5; 7 central bases correspond to TRBD2. The sample taken for sequencing was blood. This TCR was recovered from a man aged 25-45 years in good health. The DNA sequence is as follows: TGTGCCAGCAGTTTATGGTCGGCGGGGGACCAAGAGACCCAGTACTTC. It encodes CASSLWSAGDQETQYF.